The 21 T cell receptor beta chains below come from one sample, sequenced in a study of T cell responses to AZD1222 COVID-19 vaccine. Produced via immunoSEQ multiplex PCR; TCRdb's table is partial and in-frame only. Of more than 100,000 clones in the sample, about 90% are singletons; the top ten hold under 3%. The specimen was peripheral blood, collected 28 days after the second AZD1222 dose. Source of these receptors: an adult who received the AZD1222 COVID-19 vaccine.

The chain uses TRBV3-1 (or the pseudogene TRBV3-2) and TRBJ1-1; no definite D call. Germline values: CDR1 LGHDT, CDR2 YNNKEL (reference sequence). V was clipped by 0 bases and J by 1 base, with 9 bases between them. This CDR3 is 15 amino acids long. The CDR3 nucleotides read TGTGCCAGCAGCCAAGATCAATGGGGGAACACTGAAGCTTTCTTT. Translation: CASSQDQWGNTEAFF.

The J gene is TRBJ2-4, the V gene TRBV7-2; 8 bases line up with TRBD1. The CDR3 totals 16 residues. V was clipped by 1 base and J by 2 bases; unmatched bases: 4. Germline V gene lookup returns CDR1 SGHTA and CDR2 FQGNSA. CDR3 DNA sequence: TGTGCCAGCAGCTTAGGGGGGACAGGCCCCAAAAACATTCAGTACTTC. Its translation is CASSLGGTGPKNIQYF.

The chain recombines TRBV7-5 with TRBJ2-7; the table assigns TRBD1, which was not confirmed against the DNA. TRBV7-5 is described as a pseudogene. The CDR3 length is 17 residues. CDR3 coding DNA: TGTGTCAGAAGCTCTGACGAAGGACAGGTCTCGTCCTACGAGCAGTACTTC. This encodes CVRSSDEGQVSSYEQYF.

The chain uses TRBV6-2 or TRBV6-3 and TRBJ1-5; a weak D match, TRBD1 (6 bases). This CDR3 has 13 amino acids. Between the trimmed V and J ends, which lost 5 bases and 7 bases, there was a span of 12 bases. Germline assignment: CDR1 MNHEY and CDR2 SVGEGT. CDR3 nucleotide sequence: TGTGCCAGCAGTGTACAGGGTTTACAGCCCCAGCATTTT. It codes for CASSVQGLQPQHF.

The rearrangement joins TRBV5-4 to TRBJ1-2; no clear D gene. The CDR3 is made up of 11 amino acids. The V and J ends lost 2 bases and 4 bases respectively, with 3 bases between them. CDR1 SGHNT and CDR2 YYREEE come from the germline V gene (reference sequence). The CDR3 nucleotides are TGTGCCAGCAGCTTTAGCTATGGCTACACCTTC. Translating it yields CASSFSYGYTF.

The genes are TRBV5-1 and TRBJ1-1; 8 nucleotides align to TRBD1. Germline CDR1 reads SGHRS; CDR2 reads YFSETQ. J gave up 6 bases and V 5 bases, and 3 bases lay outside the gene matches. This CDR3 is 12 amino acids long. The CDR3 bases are TGCGCCAGCAGGGAGGGACAGGCTGAAGCTTTCTTT. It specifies CASREGQAEAFF.

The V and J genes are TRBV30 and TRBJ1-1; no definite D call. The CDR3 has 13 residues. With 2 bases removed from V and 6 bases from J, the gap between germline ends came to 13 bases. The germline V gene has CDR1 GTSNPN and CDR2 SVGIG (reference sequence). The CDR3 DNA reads TGTGCCTGGAGTAAGGCTTACCAGTCTGAAGCTTTCTTT. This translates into CAWSKAYQSEAFF.

The CDR3 DNA reads TGTGCCAGTAGTATAGCTTCATCGGTCGGACGAACAGCGGATCCTTACTATGGCTACACCTTC. Residues: CASSIASSVGRTADPYYGYTF. The chain uses TRBV19 and TRBJ1-2; D gene uncertain. V was clipped by 1 base and J by 3 bases, with 30 bases between them. This CDR3 is built from 21 residues. Germline V CDR1 and CDR2: LNHDA, SQIVND (reference sequence).

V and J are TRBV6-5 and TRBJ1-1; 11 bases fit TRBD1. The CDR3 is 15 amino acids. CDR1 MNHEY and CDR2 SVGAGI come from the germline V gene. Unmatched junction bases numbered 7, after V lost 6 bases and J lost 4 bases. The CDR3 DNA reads TGTGCCAGCAGACGCTCCGGGACAGGGGGCACTGAAGCTTTCTTT. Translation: CASRRSGTGGTEAFF.

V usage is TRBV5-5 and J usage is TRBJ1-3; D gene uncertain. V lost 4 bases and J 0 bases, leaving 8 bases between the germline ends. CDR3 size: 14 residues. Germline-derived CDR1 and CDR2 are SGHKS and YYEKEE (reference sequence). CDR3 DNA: TGTGCCAGCAGCCTCACGAGCTCTGGAAACACCATATATTTT. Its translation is CASSLTSSGNTIYF. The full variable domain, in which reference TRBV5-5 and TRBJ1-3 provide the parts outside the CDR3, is DAGVTQSPTHLIKTRGQQVTLRCSPISGHKSVSWYQQVLGQGPQFIFQYYEKEERGRGNFPDRFSARQFPNYSSELNVNALLLGDSALYLCASSLTSSGNTIYFGEGSWLTVV.

The CDR3 DNA follows: TGTGCCAGCAGAGACAGGGGGCGGGTCGGGCAGTACTTC. Protein sequence: CASRDRGRVGQYF. The chain employs TRBV28 and TRBJ2-7; 10 bases fit TRBD1. Germline CDR1 reads MDHEN; CDR2 reads SYDVKM. The CDR3 covers 13 residues. J lost 9 bases, V lost 6 bases, and 8 bases had no gene match.

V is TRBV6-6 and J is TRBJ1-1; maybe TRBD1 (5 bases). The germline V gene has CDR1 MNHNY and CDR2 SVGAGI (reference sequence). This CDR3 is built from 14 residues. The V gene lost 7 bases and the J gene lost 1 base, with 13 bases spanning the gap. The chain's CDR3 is CASTPDSTNTEAFF. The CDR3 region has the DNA TGTGCCAGCACCCCCGACAGCACGAACACTGAAGCTTTCTTT.

The CDR3 spells CASSYSSGTSVGGYTF. The CDR3 DNA sequence: TGTGCCAGCAGTTACTCGTCAGGGACGAGTGTGGGTGGCTACACCTTC. The rearrangement uses TRBV6-2 or TRBV6-3 and TRBJ1-2; possibly TRBD1 for D (5 bases). CDR1 and CDR2 (germline): MNHEY, SVGEGT. V lost 0 bases to trimming and J lost 7 bases, with 18 bases between them. This CDR3 is 16 amino acids long.

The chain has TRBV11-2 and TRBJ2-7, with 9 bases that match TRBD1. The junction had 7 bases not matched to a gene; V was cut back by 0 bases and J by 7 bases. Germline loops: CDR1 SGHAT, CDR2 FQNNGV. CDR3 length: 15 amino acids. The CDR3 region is CASSLDGQGYNEQYF. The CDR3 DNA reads TGTGCCAGCAGCTTAGATGGACAGGGGTACAATGAGCAGTACTTC.

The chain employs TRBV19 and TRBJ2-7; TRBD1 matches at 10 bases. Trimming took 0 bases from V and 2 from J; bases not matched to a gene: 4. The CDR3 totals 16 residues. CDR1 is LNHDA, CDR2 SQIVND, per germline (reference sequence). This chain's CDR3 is CASSIDGTGATYEQYF. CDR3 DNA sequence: TGTGCCAGTAGTATAGATGGGACAGGGGCTACCTACGAGCAGTACTTC.

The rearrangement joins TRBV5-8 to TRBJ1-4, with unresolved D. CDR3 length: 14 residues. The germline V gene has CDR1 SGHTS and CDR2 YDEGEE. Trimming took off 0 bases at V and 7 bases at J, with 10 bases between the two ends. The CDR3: CASSLGQLGEKLFF. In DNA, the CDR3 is TGTGCCAGCAGCTTGGGTCAGCTCGGTGAAAAACTGTTTTTT.

This chain's CDR3 is CASSIVLGGPLLHYGYTF. In DNA form, the CDR3 reads TGTGCCAGTAGTATAGTACTTGGCGGACCACTCCTCCACTATGGCTACACCTTC. This chain joins TRBV19 and TRBJ1-2; D is uncertain. The CDR3 totals 18 residues. In germline, CDR1 is LNHDA, CDR2 SQIVND (reference sequence). The V end lost 1 base, the J end lost 3 bases, and 21 bases lay between the germline ends.

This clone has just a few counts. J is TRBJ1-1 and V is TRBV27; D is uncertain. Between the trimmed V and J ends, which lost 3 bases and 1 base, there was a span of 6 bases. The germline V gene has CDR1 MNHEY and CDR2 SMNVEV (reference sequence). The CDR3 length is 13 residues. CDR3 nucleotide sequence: TGTGCCAGCAGTTTTAGGTGGAACACTGAAGCTTTCTTT. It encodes CASSFRWNTEAFF.

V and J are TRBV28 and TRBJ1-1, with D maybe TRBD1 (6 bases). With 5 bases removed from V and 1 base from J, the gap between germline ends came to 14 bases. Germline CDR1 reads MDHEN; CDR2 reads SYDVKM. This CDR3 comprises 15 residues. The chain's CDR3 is CASSTPGQQNTEAFF. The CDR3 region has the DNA TGTGCCAGCAGTACTCCGGGACAACAGAACACTGAAGCTTTCTTT.

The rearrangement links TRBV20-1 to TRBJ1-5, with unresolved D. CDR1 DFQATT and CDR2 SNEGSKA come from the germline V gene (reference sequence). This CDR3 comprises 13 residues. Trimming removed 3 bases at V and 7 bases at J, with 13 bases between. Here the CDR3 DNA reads TGCAGTGCTAGTATTAGGGCGGTACAGCCCCAGCATTTT. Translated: CSASIRAVQPQHF.

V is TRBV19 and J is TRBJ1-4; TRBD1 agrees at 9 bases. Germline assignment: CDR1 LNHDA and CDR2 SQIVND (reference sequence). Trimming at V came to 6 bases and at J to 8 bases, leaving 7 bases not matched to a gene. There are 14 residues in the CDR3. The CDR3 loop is CASREQGAQEKLFF. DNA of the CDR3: TGTGCCAGTAGGGAACAGGGGGCGCAAGAAAAACTGTTTTTT.